The 14 T cell receptor beta chains presented below share a single source sample, sequenced in a study of cytomegalovirus exposure and HLA in healthy donors. A multiplex PCR was run with 60 Vbeta primers and 13 Jbeta primers. Assay used: immunoSEQ multiplex PCR; TCRdb lists only in-frame clones, some missing. With about 130,000 clones in the sample, the ten largest clones hold over 1.5%. Sequencing was done on a sample of PBMCs. These receptors were collected from a woman aged 40 to 50 in good health and CMV-seropositive.

The chain recombines TRBV7-6 with TRBJ1-3, with D unresolved. The V end lost 1 base, the J end lost 5 bases, and 6 bases lay between the germline ends. The germline V gene encodes CDR1 SGHVS and CDR2 FNYEAQ. This CDR3 is built from 13 residues. The CDR3 sequence is CASSLGGRNTIYF. In DNA, the CDR3 is TGTGCCAGCAGCTTAGGAGGCCGAAACACCATATATTTT.

The chain combines TRBV25-1 with TRBJ2-5; the match to TRBD1 covers 9 bases. CDR1 and CDR2 from the germline V gene are MGHDK and SYGVNS. The V segment lost 4 bases and the J segment 5 bases; nucleotides outside the gene matches: 11. The CDR3 has 16 residues. The CDR3 reads CASSGSRTGVRETQYF. The CDR3 DNA reads TGTGCCAGCAGTGGGTCCAGGACAGGGGTTCGGGAGACCCAGTACTTC.

The V call is TRBV9, the J call TRBJ2-2; TRBD1 aligns across 10 bases. J was trimmed by 1 base and V by 7 bases; bases with no gene match: 1. The V gene's germline CDR1 is SGDLS and CDR2 YYNGEE. The length of the CDR3 is 14 residues. CDR3 residues: CASRDRGNTGELFF. CDR3 DNA sequence: TGTGCCAGCCGGGACAGGGGGAACACCGGGGAGCTGTTTTTT.

The J gene is TRBJ2-1, the V gene TRBV27; TRBD1 aligns across 10 bases. The length of the CDR3 is 16 residues. Germline V lookup: CDR1 MNHEY, CDR2 SMNVEV (reference sequence). V was clipped by 3 bases and J by 4 bases; unmatched bases: 6. This CDR3 is CASSLAGTGAYNEQFF. In DNA, the CDR3 is TGTGCCAGCAGTTTGGCCGGGACAGGGGCATACAATGAGCAGTTCTTC.

The chain employs TRBV25-1 and TRBJ2-3; TRBD1 matches 9 bases. Germline values: CDR1 MGHDK, CDR2 SYGVNS. Losses at the gene ends were 5 bases for V and 1 base for J; bases not matched to a gene: 7. This CDR3 region has 16 residues. CDR3 bases: TGTGCCAGCAGTAGGGACAGGGTGGGGGGCACAGATACGCAGTATTTT. Its protein product is CASSRDRVGGTDTQYF.

Concerning this clone itself: Other DNA sequences in the same sample also yield this CDR3. The chain uses TRBV6-5 and TRBJ1-3, with D perhaps TRBD1 (5 bases). Germline V gives CDR1 MNHEY, CDR2 SVGAGI. With 0 bases removed from V and 2 bases from J, the gap between germline ends came to 11 bases. The CDR3 totals 16 residues. The CDR3 coding sequence is TGTGCCAGCAGTTACTCCCAGGACACGGCTGGAAACACCATATATTTT. Its translation: CASSYSQDTAGNTIYF.

V gene TRBV7-8 combines with J gene TRBJ1-3; D is uncertain. This CDR3 contains 14 residues. Germline V lookup: CDR1 SGHVS, CDR2 FQNEAQ. Trimming left V 1 base short and J 0 bases short, with 4 bases between. The chain's CDR3 is CASSLGASGNTIYF. DNA of the CDR3: TGTGCCAGCAGCTTAGGAGCCTCTGGAAACACCATATATTTT. Full variable domain (missing parts from reference TRBV7-8 and TRBJ1-3): GAGVSQSPRYKVAKRGQDVALRCDPISGHVSLFWYQQALGQGPEFLTYFQNEAQLDKSGLPSDRFFAERPEGSVSTLKIQRTQQEDSAVYLCASSLGASGNTIYFGEGSWLTVV.

The chain has TRBV18 and TRBJ2-5; 9 positions agree with TRBD1. The CDR3 totals 15 residues. Unmatched junction bases numbered 3, after V lost 0 bases and J lost 4 bases. CDR1 is KGHSH and CDR2 is LQKENI in the germline V gene. CDR3 residues: CASSPPGDRVETQYF. The DNA of the CDR3 is TGTGCCAGCTCACCACCGGGGGACAGGGTAGAGACCCAGTACTTC.

The chain has TRBV6-5 and TRBJ2-1, with TRBD2 matching over 12 bases. The CDR3 covers 14 residues. The V gene's germline CDR1 is MNHEY and CDR2 SVGAGI. Losses at the gene ends were 8 bases for V and 4 bases for J; bases not matched to a gene: 3. CDR3 sequence (DNA): TGTGCCAGCCGGGGACTAGCGGGTTACAATGAGCAGTTCTTC. It encodes CASRGLAGYNEQFF.

The chain carries TRBV2 and TRBJ1-4; D is ambiguous. The CDR3 length is 14 residues. The V end was cut by 6 bases, the J end by 4 bases, with 12 bases between. CDR1 SNHLY and CDR2 FYNNEI come from the germline V gene. The CDR3 DNA reads as TGTGCCAGCAGCGCGAGGTTCCTTAATGAAAAACTGTTTTTT. It encodes CASSARFLNEKLFF.

V and J are TRBV6-5 and TRBJ1-2, with D possibly being TRBD1 (5 bases). The CDR3 spans 15 residues. In germline, CDR1 is MNHEY, CDR2 SVGAGI. Trimming stripped 5 bases from V and 0 bases from J, with 13 bases between. CDR3 nucleotides: TGTGCCAGCAGTCAGACAGATGCTACTAACTATGGCTACACCTTC. Residues: CASSQTDATNYGYTF.

The chain is built from TRBV7-2 and TRBJ2-7; 7 positions match TRBD2. Germline CDR1 reads SGHTA; CDR2 reads FQGNSA. This CDR3 comprises 16 residues. J was trimmed by 2 bases and V by 5 bases; bases with no gene match: 12. As DNA, the CDR3 is TGTGCCAGCAGCCCGGGAGGACCTAGCGGCACCTACGAGCAGTACTTC. Its protein product is CASSPGGPSGTYEQYF.

This rearrangement joins TRBV5-4 to TRBJ2-7; 7 bases are a match to TRBD2. V shed 0 bases, J shed 2 bases, and the junction held 2 bases outside the gene matches. The germline V gene has CDR1 SGHNT and CDR2 YYREEE (reference sequence). This CDR3 is built from 14 residues. CDR3: CASSLAGGPYEQYF. CDR3 DNA: TGTGCCAGCAGCTTGGCGGGGGGACCCTACGAGCAGTACTTC.

V is TRBV27 and J is TRBJ2-2; tentatively, D is TRBD1 (6 bases). The V end lost 6 bases, the J end lost 0 bases, and 11 bases lay between the germline ends. Germline V gene data show CDR1 as MNHEY and CDR2 as SMNVEV (reference sequence). The CDR3 is 15 residues long. The CDR3 nucleotides read TGTGCCAGCAGGCAGGGGACCGCGAACACCGGGGAGCTGTTTTTT. Translated: CASRQGTANTGELFF.